These 32 T cell receptor beta chains came from one sample sequenced in a study of cytomegalovirus exposure and HLA in healthy donors. Assay used: immunoSEQ multiplex PCR; TCRdb lists only in-frame clones, some missing. The sample records tens of thousands of clones, about 93% being singletons. Sequencing was performed on PBMCs. These receptors all come from a woman aged 18-29 years in good health and CMV-seronegative.

The chain couples TRBV7-9 to TRBJ2-7; 9 bases fit TRBD1. V dropped 4 bases and J dropped 5; count of bases not matched to a gene: 9. The CDR3 is 15 amino acids. Per the germline V gene, CDR1 is SEHNR and CDR2 is FQNEAQ (reference sequence). In DNA form, the CDR3 reads TGTGCCAGCAGCTGCCTTGGGACAGGGTGCCACGAGCAGTACTTC. This gives the protein CASSCLGTGCHEQYF.

The chain is built from TRBV25-1 and TRBJ2-7; 10 bases fit TRBD1. The CDR3 loop spans 17 amino acids. Germline V lookup: CDR1 MGHDK, CDR2 SYGVNS. V lost 2 bases and J lost 5; bases outside the gene matches: 12. Here the CDR3 DNA reads TGTGCCAGCAGTGAAAATGGACCGGGACAGGGGTGGCACGAGCAGTACTTC. This sequence encodes CASSENGPGQGWHEQYF.

The V and J genes are TRBV19 and TRBJ1-2, with 9 bases lining up with TRBD1. CDR1 and CDR2 from the germline V gene are LNHDA and SQIVND (reference sequence). With V trimmed by 6 bases and J by 4 bases, 9 bases remained unmatched. The CDR3 runs 15 residues. CDR3 sequence (DNA): TGTGCCAGTAGACCAACAGGGGGCGCGGGCTATGGCTACACCTTC. The encoded protein is CASRPTGGAGYGYTF.

This sequence joins TRBV4-2 and TRBJ2-2; TRBD1 matches 7 bases. V lost 1 base, J lost 0 bases, and 8 bases stayed unmatched. Germline assignment: CDR1 LGHNA and CDR2 YNFKEQ. This CDR3 is 18 amino acids long. DNA for the CDR3: TGTGCCAGCAGCCAAGGTGAAGACGGGACAGCGAACACCGGGGAGCTGTTTTTT. Its translation is CASSQGEDGTANTGELFF.

Comments on this clone: One junction end does not reproduce the germline sequence, and a read error may be involved. The chain couples TRBV6-5 to TRBJ2-1; the D gene is possibly TRBD2 (6 bases). Germline values: CDR1 MNHEY, CDR2 SVGAGI. This CDR3 region has 15 residues. CDR3 loop: CASSYSGGDYNEQFF. The DNA of the CDR3 is TGTGCCAGCAGCTACTCCGGGGGAGACTACAATGAGCAGTTCTTC.

The chain joins TRBV12-5 to TRBJ2-4; weak D call: TRBD2 (5 bases). The germline CDR1 and CDR2 sequences are LGHNT and FRNRAP. Trimming removed 4 bases at V and 0 bases at J, with 19 bases between. CDR3 length: 18 amino acids. The CDR3 sequence is CASGSLPDGGVAKNIQYF. CDR3 coding DNA: TGTGCTAGTGGTTCCCTCCCGGACGGAGGAGTAGCCAAAAACATTCAGTACTTC.

This chain connects TRBV7-3 to TRBJ2-5; TRBD1 agrees at 11 bases. With V trimmed by 1 base and J by 4 bases, 2 bases remained unmatched. The germline CDR1 and CDR2 sequences are SGHTA and FQGTGA. The CDR3 length is 15 residues. The CDR3: CASSLRTGGVETQYF. For the CDR3, the DNA is TGTGCCAGCAGCTTAAGGACAGGGGGCGTAGAGACCCAGTACTTC.

The chain links TRBV4-1 to TRBJ1-2; 7 nucleotides align to TRBD1. The trim removed 5 bases at V and 3 bases at J, leaving 12 bases unmatched. Germline V lookup: CDR1 MGHRA, CDR2 YSYEKL. The CDR3 covers 16 residues. Here the CDR3 reads CASSDEEDRPHYGYTF. Here the CDR3 DNA reads TGCGCCAGCAGCGACGAGGAGGACAGGCCACACTATGGCTACACCTTC.

The chain joins TRBV30 to TRBJ2-2; D not resolved. Germline lookup yields CDR1 GTSNPN and CDR2 SVGIG (reference sequence). V was shortened by 2 bases and J by 4 bases, with 8 bases between the two germline ends. The CDR3 sequence is 13 residues long. CDR3 sequence: CAWSPQSTGELFF. The CDR3 DNA follows: TGTGCCTGGAGTCCGCAGTCCACCGGGGAGCTGTTTTTT. The variable domain in full, completed from reference TRBV30 and TRBJ2-2, reads SQTIHQWPATLVQPVGSPLSLECTVEGTSNPNLYWYRQAAGRGLQLLFYSVGIGQISSEVPQNLSASRPQDRQFILSSKKLLLSDSGFYLCAWSPQSTGELFFGEGSRLTVL.

V usage is TRBV11-1 and J usage is TRBJ2-7; the match to TRBD1 covers 8 bases. With 3 bases clipped from V and 5 bases from J, the junction kept 3 bases outside the gene matches. Looked up from germline, CDR1 is SGHAT and CDR2 is FQDESV (reference sequence). The CDR3 spans 13 residues. The CDR3 region has the DNA TGTGCCAGCAGCTTGGACAGGGAGGACGAGCAGTACTTC. It specifies CASSLDREDEQYF. The complete variable domain, with remaining parts taken from reference TRBV11-1 and TRBJ2-7, reads EAEVAQSPRYKITEKSQAVAFWCDPISGHATLYWYRQILGQGPELLVQFQDESVVDDSQLPKDRFSAERLKGVDSTLKIQPAELGDSAMYLCASSLDREDEQYFGPGTRLTVT.

The chain is built from TRBV11-3 and TRBJ2-7; a weak D match, TRBD2 (5 bases). The germline gives CDR1 SGHNT, CDR2 YENEEA. CDR3 size: 15 residues. V lost 2 bases and J 2 bases, leaving 13 bases between the germline ends. CDR3 sequence: CASSLKGPRAYEQYF. CDR3 DNA: TGTGCCAGCAGCTTAAAAGGGCCGAGGGCCTACGAGCAGTACTTC.

This clone was observed once. In the same sample, other DNA sequences code for this CDR3. The chain recombines TRBV29-1 with TRBJ2-2, with D perhaps matching TRBD2 (5 bases). Trimming shortened V by 4 bases and J by 2 bases, and 8 bases separated the two germline ends. This CDR3 has 13 amino acids. The germline V gene has CDR1 SQVTM and CDR2 ANQGSEA. The CDR3 nucleotides read TGCAGCGTTGTGGACTCCAACACCGGGGAGCTGTTTTTT. It specifies CSVVDSNTGELFF.

The chain combines TRBV19 with TRBJ1-2; TRBD1 matches 8 bases. The CDR3 spans 13 residues. CDR1 and CDR2 from the germline V gene are LNHDA and SQIVND (reference sequence). V was pared by 5 bases and J by 6 bases, with 5 bases of the junction left unmatched. The chain's CDR3 is CASSVQGANGYTF. Here the CDR3 DNA reads TGTGCCAGTAGTGTCCAGGGGGCGAATGGCTACACCTTC. The variable domain in full, completed from reference TRBV19 and TRBJ1-2, reads DGGITQSPKYLFRKEGQNVTLSCEQNLNHDAMYWYRQDPGQGLRLIYYSQIVNDFQKGDIAEGYSVSREKKESFPLTVTSAQKNPTAFYLCASSVQGANGYTFGSGTRLTVV.

CDR3 nucleotide sequence: TGTGCCAGCAGCTTACGGGAGGGTCAGCCCCAGCATTTT. It is translated as CASSLREGQPQHF. This rearrangement joins TRBV5-6 to TRBJ1-5; D remains unclear. This CDR3 comprises 13 residues. The V end lost 2 bases, the J end lost 6 bases, and 9 bases lay between the germline ends. CDR1 is SGHDT, CDR2 YYEEEE, per germline.

The chain has TRBV9 and TRBJ2-3; 14 positions match TRBD2. Germline loops: CDR1 SGDLS, CDR2 YYNGEE. There are 17 residues in the CDR3. V lost 3 bases to trimming and J lost 5 bases; unmatched junction nucleotides: 8. The CDR3, as DNA: TGTGCCAGCAGCGACGGACTAGCGGGGGGCATAGGAGATACGCAGTATTTT. This translates into CASSDGLAGGIGDTQYF.

CDR3 in DNA: TGTGCCAGCAGTTTAGGGGGACAGAACACTGAAGCTTTCTTT. This translates into CASSLGGQNTEAFF. The gene calls are TRBV27 and TRBJ1-1, with D perhaps TRBD1 (6 bases). V lost 2 bases, J lost 1 base, and 8 bases lay in between. The CDR3 totals 14 residues. CDR1 and CDR2 (germline): MNHEY, SMNVEV (reference sequence).

V and J are TRBV28 and TRBJ2-1; D possibly corresponds to TRBD1 (6 bases). Trimming removed 5 bases from V and 3 bases from J, with 17 bases in between. The CDR3 is 16 residues long. Germline-derived CDR1 and CDR2 are MDHEN and SYDVKM. DNA of the CDR3: TGTGCCAGCAGTCCCGACCTTCAGGGGAACTACAATGAGCAGTTCTTC. Residues: CASSPDLQGNYNEQFF.

The chain has TRBV7-9 and TRBJ2-5; TRBD1 is a possible D gene (6 bases). Germline-derived CDR1 and CDR2 are SEHNR and FQNEAQ (reference sequence). CDR3 length: 17 residues. V gave up 4 bases and J gave up 1 base, with 19 bases separating them. CDR3 loop: CASSSPLTDRFQETQYF. DNA of the CDR3: TGTGCCAGCAGCTCCCCTTTAACTGACAGGTTCCAAGAGACCCAGTACTTC. The variable domain in full, with the rest retrieved from reference TRBV7-9 and TRBJ2-5, is DTGVSQNPRHKITKRGQNVTFRCDPISEHNRLYWYRQTLGQGPEFLTYFQNEAQLEKSRLLSDRFSAERPKGSFSTLEIQRTEQGDSAMYLCASSSPLTDRFQETQYFGPGTRLLVL.

This clone appeared once. This chain connects TRBV5-1 to TRBJ2-7, with 7 bases matching TRBD1. Trimming took 4 bases from V and 4 from J; bases not matched to a gene: 8. The CDR3 runs to 14 residues. Germline V CDR1 and CDR2: SGHRS, YFSETQ. CDR3 sequence reads: CASSPGQRAYEQYF. As DNA, the CDR3 is TGCGCCAGCAGCCCGGGACAGAGAGCTTACGAGCAGTACTTC. Filled out from reference TRBV5-1 and TRBJ2-7, the complete variable domain reads KAGVTQTPRYLIKTRGQQVTLSCSPISGHRSVSWYQQTPGQGLQFLFEYFSETQRNKGNFPGRFSGRQFSNSRSEMNVSTLELGDSALYLCASSPGQRAYEQYFGPGTRLTVT.

V and J are TRBV27 and TRBJ2-5; a weak D match, TRBD2 (5 bases). Per germline, CDR1 MNHEY and CDR2 SMNVEV (reference sequence). The CDR3 runs 19 residues. V was pared by 2 bases and J by 5 bases, with 27 bases between. Here the CDR3 DNA reads TGTGCCAGCAGTTTAGGGTTTAGGGCGGGCCCCGGGAAGGCGGAGACCCAGTACTTC. It is translated as CASSLGFRAGPGKAETQYF.

The chain has TRBV7-6 and TRBJ2-1, with 10 bases fitting TRBD2. CDR1 is SGHVS, CDR2 FNYEAQ, per germline. The CDR3 loop spans 17 amino acids. The V gene end was trimmed by 4 bases and the J gene end by 2 bases; junction bases not matched to a gene: 8. The CDR3 sequence is CASSSRRTSGPYNEQFF. CDR3 sequence (DNA): TGTGCCAGCAGCTCCAGACGGACTAGCGGACCCTACAATGAGCAGTTCTTC.

The J gene is TRBJ1-1, the V gene TRBV30; D possibly corresponds to TRBD1 (5 bases). V was pared by 7 bases and J by 4 bases, with 10 bases between. Germline V CDR1 and CDR2: GTSNPN, SVGIG (reference sequence). The CDR3 is 11 residues long. CDR3 sequence (DNA): TGTGCCTTCCGACAGCTCACTGAAGCTTTCTTT. Translating gives CAFRQLTEAFF.

V usage is TRBV15 and J usage is TRBJ1-4; D possibly corresponds to TRBD1 (5 bases). Trimming cost V 3 bases and J 4 bases, with 15 bases left between them. CDR3 length: 16 residues. Looked up from germline, CDR1 is LNHNV and CDR2 is YYDKDF (reference sequence). The CDR3 region has the DNA TGTGCCACCAGCAGCACCGGTCGGCAGGGTAATGAAAAACTGTTTTTT. Residues: CATSSTGRQGNEKLFF.

This CDR3 reads CACGTGDQETQYF. As DNA, the CDR3 is TGTGCCTGCGGGACAGGGGACCAAGAGACCCAGTACTTC. The chain recombines TRBV6-1 with TRBJ2-5; 10 bases match TRBD1. The CDR3 consists of 13 residues. Germline V gene sequence: CDR1 MNHNS, CDR2 SASEGT. V lost 11 bases to trimming and J lost 0 bases; unmatched junction nucleotides: 3.

This chain uses TRBV19 with TRBJ2-7, with D possibly being TRBD1 (6 bases). Germline-derived CDR1 and CDR2 are LNHDA and SQIVND (reference sequence). This CDR3 has 15 residues. V was clipped by 0 bases and J by 7 bases, with 16 bases between them. DNA for the CDR3: TGTGCCAGTAGTATAGATTTCCAGGGGCCTCCTGAGCAGTACTTC. Its protein is CASSIDFQGPPEQYF.

The chain has TRBV7-3 and TRBJ2-1; unclear D gene. The germline CDR1 and CDR2 sequences are SGHTA and FQGTGA. The CDR3 sequence is 13 residues long. The V gene lost 5 bases and the J gene lost 5 bases, with 10 bases spanning the gap. DNA of the CDR3: TGTGCCAGCAGCCTGAGGTTTGACAATGAGCAGTTCTTC. Translating it yields CASSLRFDNEQFF.

V and J are TRBV7-9 and TRBJ2-7; unclear D gene. The CDR3 is 15 residues long. Germline-derived CDR1 and CDR2 are SEHNR and FQNEAQ (reference sequence). Trimming pared 0 bases from V and 7 bases from J, leaving 16 bases between. The CDR3 loop is CASSLAPENPREQYF. CDR3 bases: TGTGCCAGCAGCTTAGCGCCGGAAAACCCGAGGGAGCAGTACTTC.

The rearrangement links TRBV11-3 to TRBJ2-7; 8 positions match TRBD2. Germline lookup yields CDR1 SGHNT and CDR2 YENEEA. V shed 1 base and J 6 bases; nucleotides not matched to a gene: 8. CDR3 length equals 15 residues. CDR3 residues: CASSLVRGTSGEQYF. The CDR3 nucleotides are TGTGCCAGCAGCTTAGTTCGGGGGACTAGTGGCGAGCAGTACTTC.

V is TRBV19 and J is TRBJ1-4; 7 bases agree with TRBD1. The CDR3 extends over 15 amino acids. Per the germline V gene, CDR1 is LNHDA and CDR2 is SQIVND (reference sequence). The V and J ends lost 1 base and 4 bases, in that order; junction bases with no gene match: 3. As DNA, the CDR3 is TGTGCCAGTAGTATAGGGGACAGTTTTAATGAAAAACTGTTTTTT. This encodes CASSIGDSFNEKLFF.

The V and J genes are TRBV15 and TRBJ2-3; no reliable D call. The germline V gene encodes CDR1 LNHNV and CDR2 YYDKDF (reference sequence). The ends were cut back, 8 bases at V and 3 bases at J, with 15 bases in the middle. CDR3 length equals 14 residues. For the CDR3, the DNA is TGTGCCACCGCAGTGGGCGACCATACAGATACGCAGTATTTT. It yields the protein CATAVGDHTDTQYF.

This chain connects TRBV13 to TRBJ1-1; tentative D call: TRBD1 (5 bases). Germline V gene lookup returns CDR1 PRHDT and CDR2 FYEKMQ (reference sequence). V lost 5 bases and J 5 bases, leaving 12 bases between the germline ends. This CDR3 is built from 13 residues. CDR3 residues: CASSPRGGTEAFF. CDR3 bases: TGTGCCAGCAGCCCCCGGGGGGGGACTGAAGCTTTCTTT.

V gene TRBV30 combines with J gene TRBJ2-7; D gene uncertain. Germline V gene data show CDR1 as GTSNPN and CDR2 as SVGIG (reference sequence). Trimming took 3 bases from V and 2 from J, leaving 11 bases between them. The CDR3 length is 13 residues. The CDR3 sequence: CAWRLSSAYEQYF. In DNA form, the CDR3 reads TGTGCCTGGAGGCTTTCGTCGGCCTACGAGCAGTACTTC.